What follows are 26 T cell receptor beta chains derived from one specimen sequenced in a study of T cell changes during pregnancy in multiple sclerosis. This table comes from immunoSEQ multiplex PCR, and its TCRdb copy is limited to in-frame clones, with some not included. The sample shows tens of thousands of clones, 85% to 95% of them seen only once. This specimen consisted of peripheral blood, obtained in the third trimester of pregnancy. Receptors originate from a female donor with multiple sclerosis, enrolled in a pregnancy study.

The V call is TRBV27, the J call TRBJ2-1, with 15 bases matching TRBD2. With 5 bases clipped from V and 7 bases from J, the junction kept 6 bases outside the gene matches. There are 16 residues in the CDR3. In germline, CDR1 is MNHEY, CDR2 SMNVEV (reference sequence). The CDR3 DNA reads as TGTGCCAGCAGTCCCGGACTAGCGGGAGGGCAGAATGAGCAGTTCTTC. Translating it yields CASSPGLAGGQNEQFF.

This chain connects TRBV13 to TRBJ2-7; TRBD2 matches 8 bases. J lost 6 bases, V lost 0 bases, and 7 bases had no gene match. CDR1 and CDR2 from the germline V gene are PRHDT and FYEKMQ (reference sequence). This CDR3 is built from 15 residues. Here the CDR3 reads CASSLGTGGMVEQYF. CDR3 nucleotide sequence: TGTGCCAGCAGCTTAGGTACGGGAGGGATGGTCGAGCAGTACTTC. The full variable domain, with the rest looked up from reference TRBV13 and TRBJ2-7, is AAGVIQSPRHLIKEKRETATLKCYPIPRHDTVYWYQQGPGQDPQFLISFYEKMQSDKGSIPDRFSAQQFSDYHSELNMSSLELGDSALYFCASSLGTGGMVEQYFGPGTRLTVT.

The chain links TRBV27 to TRBJ1-5, with 9 bases matching TRBD1. Germline CDR1 and CDR2: MNHEY and SMNVEV (reference sequence). V trimming: 5 bases; J trimming: 3 bases; junction bases outside the gene matches: 5. CDR3 length: 15 amino acids. The CDR3 sequence: CASSRTGVINQPQHF. The CDR3 nucleotides are TGTGCCAGCAGTCGGACAGGGGTGATCAATCAGCCCCAGCATTTT.

This sequence joins TRBV4-3 and TRBJ2-7, with 8 nucleotides matching TRBD2. The CDR3 has 18 amino acids. The trim removed 2 bases at V and 2 bases at J, leaving 14 bases unmatched. CDR1 and CDR2 from the germline V gene are LGHNA and YSLEER. CDR3 sequence reads: CASSQNSGPGGRAYEQYF. In DNA form, the CDR3 reads TGCGCCAGCAGCCAAAACTCGGGCCCGGGAGGGAGGGCCTACGAGCAGTACTTC.

The chain employs TRBV13 and TRBJ2-2; possibly TRBD1 for D (5 bases). Per the germline V gene, CDR1 is PRHDT and CDR2 is FYEKMQ (reference sequence). The CDR3 consists of 19 residues. V lost 5 bases and J 3 bases, leaving 25 bases between the germline ends. In DNA, the CDR3 is TGTGCCAGCAGCCATCCAACACCAGACAGCTGGTCGGACACCGGGGAGCTGTTTTTT. This encodes CASSHPTPDSWSDTGELFF.

The CDR3 nucleotides are TGTGCCAGCAGCCCAATGGGACTAGCGGGAGGGTACTCCTACAATGAGCAGTTCTTC. Encoded protein: CASSPMGLAGGYSYNEQFF. V gene TRBV9 combines with J gene TRBJ2-1, with 16 bases aligning to TRBD2. Unmatched junction bases numbered 7, after V lost 4 bases and J lost 0 bases. The CDR3 spans 19 residues. Germline loops: CDR1 SGDLS, CDR2 YYNGEE.

The rearrangement uses TRBV12-5 and TRBJ2-3, with 7 bases identical to TRBD2. The CDR3 is made up of 15 amino acids. J gave up 3 bases and V 0 bases, and 3 bases lay outside the gene matches. Germline CDR1 is LGHNT and CDR2 is FRNRAP. For the CDR3, the DNA is TGTGCTAGTGGTTTGGTAGTCGGGGGGACAGATACGCAGTATTTT. Amino acids: CASGLVVGGTDTQYF.

The chain links TRBV7-9 to TRBJ2-7; TRBD1 matches 9 bases. The germline gives CDR1 SEHNR, CDR2 FQNEAQ (reference sequence). The CDR3 runs 14 residues. The J segment lost 5 bases and the V segment lost 5 bases, leaving 7 bases of the junction unmatched. The CDR3 DNA reads TGTGCCAGCAGCCAAGGGACAGGGCGCCACGAGCAGTACTTC. Amino acid sequence: CASSQGTGRHEQYF.

The count of this clone is one. In nucleotides, the CDR3 is TGTGCCAGCAGTGCACAGGGGCCTGTCGGGGAGACCCAGTACTTC. Protein sequence: CASSAQGPVGETQYF. This chain connects TRBV27 to TRBJ2-5; 7 bases are a match to TRBD1. With 5 bases clipped from V and 5 bases from J, the junction kept 11 bases outside the gene matches. CDR3 length equals 15 residues. Germline V gene sequence: CDR1 MNHEY, CDR2 SMNVEV (reference sequence).

V gene TRBV7-2 combines with J gene TRBJ2-1, with 10 bases that match TRBD2. V gave up 5 bases and J gave up 10 bases; unmatched junction bases: 11. Germline assignment: CDR1 SGHTA and CDR2 FQGNSA. There are 15 residues in the CDR3. The CDR3 nucleotides read TGTGCCAGCAGCCTCCGAGGACTAGCGGCCCCCGAGCAGTTCTTC. It codes for CASSLRGLAAPEQFF.

This clone was observed a single time. This sequence joins TRBV11-3 and TRBJ2-4; D not resolved. Between the trimmed V and J ends, which lost 3 bases and 0 bases, there was a span of 6 bases. Germline V CDR1 and CDR2: SGHNT, YENEEA. The length of the CDR3 is 14 residues. The CDR3 nucleotides are TGTGCCAGCAGCTTTCGACTAGCCAAAAACATTCAGTACTTC. It yields the protein CASSFRLAKNIQYF.

The chain joins TRBV5-5 to TRBJ1-4; the D is unclear. The CDR3 extends over 14 amino acids. Trimming shortened V by 4 bases and J by 5 bases, and 12 bases separated the two germline ends. Germline assignment: CDR1 SGHKS and CDR2 YYEKEE (reference sequence). The chain's CDR3 is CASSPSGSNEKLFF. The DNA of the CDR3 is TGTGCCAGCAGCCCTAGCGGCTCCAATGAAAAACTGTTTTTT.

The genes are TRBV6-1 and TRBJ1-1; the D gene is possibly TRBD1 (6 bases). The CDR3 extends over 17 amino acids. The V gene lost 4 bases and the J gene lost 1 base, with 19 bases spanning the gap. The germline V gene encodes CDR1 MNHNS and CDR2 SASEGT. The CDR3 is CASSGIATGRRNTEAFF. The DNA of the CDR3 is TGTGCCAGCAGTGGGATCGCGACAGGCAGGAGGAACACTGAAGCTTTCTTT.

The chain has TRBV5-6 and TRBJ2-7, with 11 bases matching TRBD1. The V and J ends lost 4 bases and 2 bases, in that order; junction bases with no gene match: 14. Germline values: CDR1 SGHDT, CDR2 YYEEEE. This CDR3 is 18 amino acids long. The CDR3 sequence: CASSTPSGQGASAYEQYF. DNA of the CDR3: TGTGCCAGCAGCACGCCCTCCGGACAGGGGGCTTCGGCCTACGAGCAGTACTTC.

On this clone: An end of the junction differs from the germline gene, which may be a read error. The gene calls are TRBV28 and TRBJ1-5, with D perhaps matching TRBD1 (6 bases). Looked up from germline, CDR1 is MDHEN and CDR2 is SYDVKM. This CDR3 spans 14 amino acids. This CDR3 is CASSLRRGNQSQHF. The CDR3 DNA reads TGTGCCAGCAGTTTACGCAGGGGCAATCAGTCCCAGCATTTT.

On this clone itself: The DNA is omitted, as the CDR3 cannot be located on it reliably, and the CDR3 follows TCRdb's listing. The chain links TRBV28 to TRBJ1-3; the D segment call TRBD1 is taken from the table without a DNA check. The length of the CDR3 is 16 amino acids, counting both ends. Germline V gives CDR1 MDHEN, CDR2 SYDVKM. The CDR3 here is CASSSSTVPFANTIYF.

V is TRBV7-2 and J is TRBJ1-1; TRBD1 agrees at 7 bases. Germline-derived CDR1 and CDR2 are SGHTA and FQGNSA. Trimming removed 6 bases from V and 1 base from J; junction bases left unmatched: 5. The CDR3 length is 14 residues. CDR3: CASRAGTANTEAFF. The CDR3, as DNA: TGTGCCAGCAGGGCCGGGACAGCGAACACTGAAGCTTTCTTT.

The rearrangement joins TRBV4-1 to TRBJ2-3; 11 bases are a match to TRBD2. The V and J ends lost 0 bases and 7 bases, in that order; junction bases with no gene match: 12. The CDR3 consists of 18 residues. Germline CDR1 and CDR2: MGHRA and YSYEKL. CDR3 nucleotide sequence: TGCGCCAGCAGCCAAGATCAATCCACTAGCGGGAGATTGAATACGCAGTATTTT. Its protein is CASSQDQSTSGRLNTQYF.

The count of this clone is one. V usage is TRBV23-1 and J usage is TRBJ2-3, with 7 bases matching TRBD1. TRBV23-1 is designated an ORF whose function remains uncertain. V was pared by 10 bases and J by 5 bases, with 12 bases of the junction left unmatched. The CDR3 contains 14 residues. Written as DNA, the CDR3 is TGCGCCACAACTTCCAGGGGGAGCGGAGATACGCAGTATTTT. Its translation: CATTSRGSGDTQYF.

V is TRBV30 and J is TRBJ2-1; possible D gene TRBD2, 5 bases. Trimming took 0 bases from V and 4 from J, leaving 13 bases between them. The germline V gene encodes CDR1 GTSNPN and CDR2 SVGIG (reference sequence). The CDR3 spans 15 residues. The CDR3 coding sequence is TGTGCCTGGAGTGTAGGCCCAGCGGATTACAATGAGCAGTTCTTC. Its protein is CAWSVGPADYNEQFF.

In the case of this clone: Germline is not matched at one junction end, which may reflect a read error. The chain recombines TRBV18 with TRBJ2-1; possible D gene TRBD1, 6 bases. Germline lookup yields CDR1 KGHSH and CDR2 LQKENI. This CDR3 is built from 14 residues. Here the CDR3 reads CASSQGHEGYEQFF. The CDR3, as DNA: TGTGCCAGCTCACAGGGACATGAGGGCTATGAACAGTTCTTC.

CDR3 residues: CASSQSRLTYEQYF. The CDR3, as DNA: TGCGCCAGCAGTCAATCGCGGCTCACCTACGAGCAGTACTTC. This sequence joins TRBV23-1 and TRBJ2-7, with D unresolved. TRBV23-1 is an ORF for which the function is uncertain. This CDR3 has 14 residues. V was clipped by 0 bases and J by 2 bases, with 8 bases between them.

The CDR3 spells CASGTVQNTEAFF. As DNA, the CDR3 is TGCGCCAGCGGGACAGTTCAGAACACTGAAGCTTTCTTT. The J gene is TRBJ1-1, the V gene TRBV5-1; 7 bases align to TRBD1. With 7 bases clipped from V and 1 base from J, the junction kept 4 bases outside the gene matches. The CDR3 has 13 residues. Germline V gene data show CDR1 as SGHRS and CDR2 as YFSETQ.

V and J are TRBV5-6 and TRBJ1-2; TRBD1 agrees at 8 bases. From germline, CDR1 is SGHDT and CDR2 YYEEEE. The CDR3 has 13 amino acids. V lost 7 bases and J lost 8; bases outside the gene matches: 10. The CDR3 loop reads CASCVQGALGYTF. CDR3 DNA sequence: TGTGCCAGCTGCGTTCAGGGGGCGCTCGGCTACACCTTC.

The rearrangement links TRBV7-9 to TRBJ2-3; 7 bases fit TRBD2. The V gene's germline CDR1 is SEHNR and CDR2 FQNEAQ (reference sequence). The CDR3 is 16 residues long. The V segment lost 5 bases and the J segment 0 bases; nucleotides outside the gene matches: 8. CDR3 bases: TGTGCCAGCAGCCCCGTTGTTAGCGGGAGCACAGATACGCAGTATTTT. The encoded protein is CASSPVVSGSTDTQYF. The full variable domain, rest sourced from reference TRBV7-9 and TRBJ2-3, is DTGVSQNPRHKITKRGQNVTFRCDPISEHNRLYWYRQTLGQGPEFLTYFQNEAQLEKSRLLSDRFSAERPKGSFSTLEIQRTEQGDSAMYLCASSPVVSGSTDTQYFGPGTRLTVL.

This rearrangement joins TRBV18 to TRBJ2-3, with TRBD2 matching 15 bases. CDR3 length: 18 residues. Per germline, CDR1 KGHSH and CDR2 LQKENI. Germline trimming cut 4 bases from V and 7 bases from J; bases unmatched to any gene: 12. CDR3 in DNA: TGTGCCAGCTCACTCCTACCCAGGACTAGCGGGAGGGGAAATACGCAGTATTTT. Residues: CASSLLPRTSGRGNTQYF. Supplemented by reference TRBV18 and TRBJ2-3, the full variable domain reads NAGVMQNPRHLVRRRGQEARLRCSPMKGHSHVYWYRQLPEEGLKFMVYLQKENIIDESGMPKERFSAEFPKEGPSILRIQQVVRGDSAAYFCASSLLPRTSGRGNTQYFGPGTRLTVL.